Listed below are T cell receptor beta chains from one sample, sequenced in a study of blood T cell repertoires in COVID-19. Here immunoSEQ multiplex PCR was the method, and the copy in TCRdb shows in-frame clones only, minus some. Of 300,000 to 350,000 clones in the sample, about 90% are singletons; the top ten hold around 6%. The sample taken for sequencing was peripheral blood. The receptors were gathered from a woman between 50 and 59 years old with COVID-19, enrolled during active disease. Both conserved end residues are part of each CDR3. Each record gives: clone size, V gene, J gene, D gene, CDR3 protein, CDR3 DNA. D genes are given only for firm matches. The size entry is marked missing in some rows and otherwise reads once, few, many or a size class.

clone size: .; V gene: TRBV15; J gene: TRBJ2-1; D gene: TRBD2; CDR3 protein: CATSREQRGNNEQFF; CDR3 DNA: TGTGCCACCAGCAGAGAACAGCGGGGTAACAATGAGCAGTTCTTC
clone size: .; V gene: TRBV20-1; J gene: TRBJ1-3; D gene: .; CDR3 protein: CIGSSGNTIYF; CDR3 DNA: TGCATAGGGAGCTCTGGAAACACCATATATTTT
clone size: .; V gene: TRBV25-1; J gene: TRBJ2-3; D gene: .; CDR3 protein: CASRRVSSTDTQYF; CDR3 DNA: TGTGCCAGCAGGAGGGTTTCTAGCACAGATACGCAGTATTTT
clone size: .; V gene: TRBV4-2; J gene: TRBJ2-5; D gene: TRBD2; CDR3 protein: CASSIGTSGATYQETQYF; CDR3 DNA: TGTGCCAGCAGCATAGGGACTAGCGGGGCGACGTACCAAGAGACCCAGTACTTC
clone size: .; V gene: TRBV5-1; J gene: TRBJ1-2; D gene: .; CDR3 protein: CASSSSTGSYGYTF; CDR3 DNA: TGCGCCAGCAGCTCATCTACAGGGTCCTATGGCTACACCTTC
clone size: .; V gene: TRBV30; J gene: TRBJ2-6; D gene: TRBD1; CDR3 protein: CAWRQGYTGANVLTF; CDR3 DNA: TGTGCCTGGAGACAGGGGTATACTGGGGCCAACGTCCTGACTTTC
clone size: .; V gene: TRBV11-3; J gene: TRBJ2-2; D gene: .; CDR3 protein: CASSLVVRGTWELFF; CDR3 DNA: TGTGCCAGCAGCTTAGTTGTCAGGGGAACGTGGGAGCTGTTTTTT
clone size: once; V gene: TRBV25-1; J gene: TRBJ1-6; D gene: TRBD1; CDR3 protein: CASSGSRDRALPSPLHF; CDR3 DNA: TGTGCCAGCAGTGGCTCGCGGGACAGGGCTCTTCCTTCACCCCTCCACTTT
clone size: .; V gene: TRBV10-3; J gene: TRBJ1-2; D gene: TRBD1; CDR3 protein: CAISDGGQGSYGYTF; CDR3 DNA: TGTGCCATCAGTGACGGTGGACAGGGAAGCTATGGCTACACCTTC
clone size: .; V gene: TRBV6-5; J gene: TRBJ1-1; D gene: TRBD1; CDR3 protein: CASINGQVLNTEAFF; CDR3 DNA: TGTGCCAGCATAAACGGACAGGTCCTGAACACTGAAGCTTTCTTT
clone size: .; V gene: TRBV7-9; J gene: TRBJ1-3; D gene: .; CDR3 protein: CASSLTAENTIYF; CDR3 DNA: TGTGCCAGCAGCTTAACCGCCGAGAACACCATATATTTT
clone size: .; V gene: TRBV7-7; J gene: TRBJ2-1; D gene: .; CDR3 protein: CASSPSAGLTRNEQFF; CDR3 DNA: TGTGCTAGCAGCCCCTCAGCGGGCTTAACGCGGAATGAGCAGTTCTTC
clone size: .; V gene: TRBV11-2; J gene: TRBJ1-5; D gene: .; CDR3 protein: CASSLDPPSRGNQPQHF; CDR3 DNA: TGTGCCAGCAGCTTAGATCCCCCATCGAGGGGCAATCAGCCCCAGCATTTT
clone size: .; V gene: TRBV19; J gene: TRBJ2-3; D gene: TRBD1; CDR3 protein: CASSIWTGGAIDTQYF; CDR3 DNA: TGTGCCAGTAGTATTTGGACAGGGGGCGCAATCGATACGCAGTATTTT
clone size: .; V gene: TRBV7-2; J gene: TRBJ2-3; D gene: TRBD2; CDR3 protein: CASSLQAGFTDTQYF; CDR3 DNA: TGTGCCAGCAGCTTACAAGCGGGGTTCACAGATACGCAGTATTTT
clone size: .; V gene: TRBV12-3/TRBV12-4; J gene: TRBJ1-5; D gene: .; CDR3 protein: CASSLSTRASFF; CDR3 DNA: TGTGCCAGCAGTTTAAGTACCAGGGCCAGTTTTTTT
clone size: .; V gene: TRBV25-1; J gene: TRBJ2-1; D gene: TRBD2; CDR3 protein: CASSDRLAVNEQFF; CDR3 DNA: TGTGCCAGCAGTGATAGACTAGCCGTCAATGAGCAGTTCTTC
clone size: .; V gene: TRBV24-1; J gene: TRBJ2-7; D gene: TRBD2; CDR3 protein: CATSTTSGSREQYF; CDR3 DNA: TGTGCCACCAGTACCACTAGCGGGAGTAGGGAGCAGTACTTC
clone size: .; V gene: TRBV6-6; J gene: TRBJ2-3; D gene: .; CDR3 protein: CASSRSGSESTDTQYF; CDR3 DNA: TGTGCCAGCAGTAGGTCTGGAAGCGAGAGTACAGATACGCAGTATTTT
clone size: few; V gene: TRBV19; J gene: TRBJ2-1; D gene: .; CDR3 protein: CASSIAAAGGQFF; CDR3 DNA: TGTGCCAGTAGTATAGCTGCCGCCGGGGGGCAGTTCTTC
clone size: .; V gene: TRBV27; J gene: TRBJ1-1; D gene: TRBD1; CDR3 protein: CASRLGQGGSTETFF; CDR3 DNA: TGTGCCAGCAGACTGGGACAGGGAGGCTCGACTGAAACTTTCTTT
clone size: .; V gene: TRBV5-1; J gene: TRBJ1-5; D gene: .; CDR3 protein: CASSLFSGNQPQHF; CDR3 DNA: TGCGCCAGCAGCTTGTTCTCGGGCAATCAGCCCCAGCATTTT
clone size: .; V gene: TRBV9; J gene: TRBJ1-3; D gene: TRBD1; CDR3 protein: CASSARQGSSGNTIYF; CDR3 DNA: TGTGCCAGCAGCGCCCGACAGGGAAGCTCTGGAAACACCATATATTTT
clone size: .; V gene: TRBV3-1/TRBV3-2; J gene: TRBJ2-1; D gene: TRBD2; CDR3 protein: CASSPTSGRADEQFF; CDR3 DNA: TGTGCCAGCAGCCCCACTAGCGGGAGGGCCGATGAGCAGTTCTTC
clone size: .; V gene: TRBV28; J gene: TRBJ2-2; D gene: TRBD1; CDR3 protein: CASSSRRDRGTGELFF; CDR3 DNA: TGTGCCAGCAGTTCCCGCCGGGACAGGGGTACCGGGGAGCTGTTTTTT
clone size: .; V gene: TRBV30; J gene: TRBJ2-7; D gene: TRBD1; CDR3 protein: CAWRSRGHEQYF; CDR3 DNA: TGTGCCTGGAGATCGAGGGGGCATGAGCAGTACTTC
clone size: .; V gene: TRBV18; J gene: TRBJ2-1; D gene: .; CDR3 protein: CASSPQGRNNEQFF; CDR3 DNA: TGTGCCAGCTCACCACAGGGGAGGAACAATGAGCAGTTCTTC
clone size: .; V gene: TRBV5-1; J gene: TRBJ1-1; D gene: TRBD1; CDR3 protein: CASSKIGQGRTEAFF; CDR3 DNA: TGCGCCAGCAGCAAAATAGGACAGGGGAGAACTGAAGCTTTCTTT
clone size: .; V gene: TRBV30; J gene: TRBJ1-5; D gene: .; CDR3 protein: CAWSRDNSNQPQHF; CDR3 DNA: TGTGCCTGGAGTAGAGACAACAGCAATCAGCCCCAGCATTTT
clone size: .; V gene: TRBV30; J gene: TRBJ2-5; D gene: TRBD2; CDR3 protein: CAWRNSGQETQYF; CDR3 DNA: TGTGCCTGGAGGAATAGCGGGCAAGAGACCCAGTACTTC
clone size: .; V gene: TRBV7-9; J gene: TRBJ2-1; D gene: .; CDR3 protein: CASSLVTSYNEQFF; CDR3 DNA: TGTGCCAGCAGCTTAGTAACTAGTTACAATGAGCAGTTCTTC
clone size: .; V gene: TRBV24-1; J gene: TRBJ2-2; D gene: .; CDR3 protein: CATLALNTGELFF; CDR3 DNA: TGTGCCACTCTAGCCTTAAACACCGGGGAGCTGTTTTTT
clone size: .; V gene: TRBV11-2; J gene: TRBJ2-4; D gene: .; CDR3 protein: CASSLNMDFLAKNIQYF; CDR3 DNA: TGTGCCAGCAGCCTTAATATGGACTTCCTAGCCAAAAACATTCAGTACTTC
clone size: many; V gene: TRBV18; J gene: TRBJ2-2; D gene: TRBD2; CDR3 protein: CASSPRQREGTGELFF; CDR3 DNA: TGTGCCAGCTCACCCCGTCAGCGGGAGGGCACCGGGGAGCTGTTTTTT
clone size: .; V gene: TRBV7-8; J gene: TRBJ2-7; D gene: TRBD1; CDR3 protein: CASSLARGTGDTYEQYF; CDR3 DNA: TGTGCCAGCAGCTTGGCACGAGGGACAGGAGATACCTACGAGCAGTACTTC
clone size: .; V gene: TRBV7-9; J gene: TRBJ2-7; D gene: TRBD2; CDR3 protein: CASHLADNHEQYF; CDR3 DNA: TGTGCCAGCCATCTAGCGGATAACCACGAGCAGTACTTC
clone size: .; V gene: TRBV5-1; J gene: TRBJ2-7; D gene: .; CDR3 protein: CASSLRITLQDEQYF; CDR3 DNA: TGCGCCAGCAGCCTACGGATAACCCTCCAGGACGAGCAGTACTTC
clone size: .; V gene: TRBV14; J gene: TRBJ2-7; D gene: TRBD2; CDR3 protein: CASSQGLAEPQQGYEQYF; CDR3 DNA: TGTGCCAGCAGCCAAGGTCTAGCGGAGCCCCAGCAAGGTTACGAGCAGTACTTC
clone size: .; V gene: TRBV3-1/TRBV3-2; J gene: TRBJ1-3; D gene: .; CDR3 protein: CASSLARAGNTIYF; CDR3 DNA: TGTGCCAGCAGCCTGGCCAGGGCCGGAAACACCATATATTTT
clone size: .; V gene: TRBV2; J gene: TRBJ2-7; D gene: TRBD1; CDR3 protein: CASSGNRGRYF; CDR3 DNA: TGTGCCAGCAGTGGTAACAGGGGTCGGTACTTC
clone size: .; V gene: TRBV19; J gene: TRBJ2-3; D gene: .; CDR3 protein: CASSILANTDTQYF; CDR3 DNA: TGTGCCAGTAGTATCCTAGCGAACACAGATACGCAGTATTTT
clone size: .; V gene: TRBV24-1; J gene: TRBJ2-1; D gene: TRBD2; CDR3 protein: CATSVGTSGRNEQFF; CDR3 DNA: TGTGCCACCAGTGTTGGGACTAGCGGGAGAAATGAGCAGTTCTTC
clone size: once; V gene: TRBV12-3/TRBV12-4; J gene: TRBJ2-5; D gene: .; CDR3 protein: CASSFWQGETQYF; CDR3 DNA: TGTGCCAGCAGTTTTTGGCAGGGAGAGACCCAGTACTTC
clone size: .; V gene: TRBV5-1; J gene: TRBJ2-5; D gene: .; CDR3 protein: CASSLDRVKRETQYF; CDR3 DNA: TGCGCCAGCAGCTTGGACAGGGTCAAGCGAGAGACCCAGTACTTC
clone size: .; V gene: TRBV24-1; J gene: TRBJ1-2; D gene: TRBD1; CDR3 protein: CATSNRDSDPYWDGYTF; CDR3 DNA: TGTGCCACCAGTAACCGGGACAGCGATCCATACTGGGATGGCTACACCTTC
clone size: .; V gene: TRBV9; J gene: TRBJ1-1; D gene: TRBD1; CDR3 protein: CASSVGSAGGAKTEAFF; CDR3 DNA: TGTGCCAGCAGCGTAGGGTCAGCAGGGGGCGCTAAGACTGAAGCTTTCTTT
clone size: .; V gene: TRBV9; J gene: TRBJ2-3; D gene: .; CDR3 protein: CASSVGQTPKTDTQYF; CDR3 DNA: TGTGCCAGCAGCGTAGGTCAGACTCCTAAGACAGATACGCAGTATTTT
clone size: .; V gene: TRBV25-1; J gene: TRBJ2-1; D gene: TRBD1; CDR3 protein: CASSKLDRVAGNEQFF; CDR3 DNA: TGTGCCAGCAGTAAATTGGACAGGGTCGCAGGGAATGAGCAGTTCTTC
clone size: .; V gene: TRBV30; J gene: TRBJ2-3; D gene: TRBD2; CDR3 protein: CAWRKREPTDTQYF; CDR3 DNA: TGTGCCTGGAGAAAGCGGGAACCCACAGATACGCAGTATTTT
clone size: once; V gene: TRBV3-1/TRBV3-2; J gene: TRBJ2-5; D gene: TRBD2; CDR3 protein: CASSQVTSEETQYF; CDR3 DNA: TGTGCCAGCAGCCAAGTGACTAGCGAGGAGACCCAGTACTTC
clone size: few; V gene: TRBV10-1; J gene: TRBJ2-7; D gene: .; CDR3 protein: CASSRDMSSYEQYF; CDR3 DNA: TGCGCCAGCAGTCGGGACATGAGCTCCTACGAGCAGTACTTC